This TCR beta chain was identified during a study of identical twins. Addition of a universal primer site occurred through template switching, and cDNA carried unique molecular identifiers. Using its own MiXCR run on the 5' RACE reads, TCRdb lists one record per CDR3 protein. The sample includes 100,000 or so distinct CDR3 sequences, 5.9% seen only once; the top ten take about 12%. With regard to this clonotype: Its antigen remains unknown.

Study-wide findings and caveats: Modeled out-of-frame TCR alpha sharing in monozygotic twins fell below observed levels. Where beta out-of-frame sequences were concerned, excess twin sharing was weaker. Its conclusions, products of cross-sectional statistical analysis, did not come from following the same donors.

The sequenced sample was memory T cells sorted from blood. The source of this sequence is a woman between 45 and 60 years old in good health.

The CDR3 loop reads CASSSDPGRTNEQFF. The CDR3 nucleotides read TGTGCCAGCAGCTCGGACCCCGGGCGGACCAATGAGCAGTTCTTC. The chain employs TRBV7-9 and TRBJ2-1, with D uncertain. The V gene's germline CDR1 is SEHNR and CDR2 FQNEAQ (reference sequence). This CDR3 is 15 amino acids long. With 4 bases removed from V and 6 bases from J, the gap between germline ends came to 16 bases.